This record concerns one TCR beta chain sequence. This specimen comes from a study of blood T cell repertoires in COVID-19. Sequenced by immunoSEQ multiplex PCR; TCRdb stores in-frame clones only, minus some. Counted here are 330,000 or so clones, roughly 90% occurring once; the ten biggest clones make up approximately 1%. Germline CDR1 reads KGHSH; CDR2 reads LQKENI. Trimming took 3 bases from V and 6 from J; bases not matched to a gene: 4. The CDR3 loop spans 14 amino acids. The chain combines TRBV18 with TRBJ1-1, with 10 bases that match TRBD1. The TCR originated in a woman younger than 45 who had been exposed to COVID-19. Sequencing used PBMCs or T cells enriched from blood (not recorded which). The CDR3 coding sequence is TGTGCCAGCTCACCTGGGACAGGGGTTCCTGAAGCTTTCTTT. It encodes CASSPGTGVPEAFF.